This TCR beta chain was sequenced for a study of control samples from healthy donors and cancer patients (dated by TCRdb to about 2020). Counted from cysteine to phenylalanine, this CDR3 has 14 amino acids. The DNA shown is the 42-base CDR3, in frame from base 1. Per the germline V gene, SGHRS is the CDR1 and YFSETQ is the CDR2. Relative to germline, V is 1 base shorter and J is 4 bases shorter, with 9 bases between their ends. With regard to this clone: What antigen it recognizes has not been identified. Base-call qualities are not available, and no considerably larger clone is one nucleotide away.

Library prep was done by the immunoSEQ multiplex PCR assay. TCRdb provides this immuneACCESS table in a form limited to in-frame rearrangements. Some clones are lacking; in checked studies, under half of them reflect an unresolved V gene, and why the rest are absent is not known. The sample has roughly 100,000 clones on record, more than 85% of them singletons. Of the sample, approximately 19% falls within the top ten clones. Sequenced material: PBMCs. The TCR was taken from a man aged 60 to 69 with lung cancer. The sequence joins TRBV5-1 to TRBJ1-5, with a tentative D gene TRBD1 over 6 matching bases. The sequence in DNA is TGCGCCAGCAGCTTGTTCACAGGGAATCAGCCCCAGCATTTT. This codes for CASSLFTGNQPQHF.